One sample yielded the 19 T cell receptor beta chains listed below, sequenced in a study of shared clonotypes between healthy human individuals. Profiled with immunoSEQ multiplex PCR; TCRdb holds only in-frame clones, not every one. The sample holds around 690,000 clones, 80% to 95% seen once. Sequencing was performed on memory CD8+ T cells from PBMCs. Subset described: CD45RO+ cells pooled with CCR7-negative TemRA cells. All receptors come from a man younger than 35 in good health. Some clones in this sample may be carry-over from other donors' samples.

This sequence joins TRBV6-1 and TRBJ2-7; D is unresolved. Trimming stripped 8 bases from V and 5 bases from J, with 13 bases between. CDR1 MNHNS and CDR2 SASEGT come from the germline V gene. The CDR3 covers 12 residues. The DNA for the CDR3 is TGTGCCAGCGGTGGCAGCTTCCACGAGCAGTACTTC. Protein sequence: CASGGSFHEQYF.

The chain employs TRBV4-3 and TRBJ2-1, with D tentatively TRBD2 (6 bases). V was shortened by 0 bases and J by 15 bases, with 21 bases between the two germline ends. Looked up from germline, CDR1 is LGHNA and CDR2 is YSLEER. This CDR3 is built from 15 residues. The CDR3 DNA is TGCGCCAGCAGCCAAGATAGGAGGGGTTTCCCTCAGTTGTTCTTC. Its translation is CASSQDRRGFPQLFF.

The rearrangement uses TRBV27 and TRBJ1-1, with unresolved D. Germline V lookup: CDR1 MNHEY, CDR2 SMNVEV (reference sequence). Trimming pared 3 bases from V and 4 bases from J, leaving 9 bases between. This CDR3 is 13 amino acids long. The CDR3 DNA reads TGTGCCAGCAGTTTGTCGACCCGCACTGAAGCTTTCTTT. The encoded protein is CASSLSTRTEAFF.

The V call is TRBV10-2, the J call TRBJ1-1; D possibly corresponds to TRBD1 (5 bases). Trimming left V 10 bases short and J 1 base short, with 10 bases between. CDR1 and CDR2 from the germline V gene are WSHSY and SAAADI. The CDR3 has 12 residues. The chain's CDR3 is CATNQGNTEAFF. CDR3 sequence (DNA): TGCGCCACAAACCAGGGGAACACTGAAGCTTTCTTT.

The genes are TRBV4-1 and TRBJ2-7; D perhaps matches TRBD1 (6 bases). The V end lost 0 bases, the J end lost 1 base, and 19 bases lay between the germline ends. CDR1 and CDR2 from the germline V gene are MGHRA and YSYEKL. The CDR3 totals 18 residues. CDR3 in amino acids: CASSQEGFIQGRSYEQYF. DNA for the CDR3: TGCGCCAGCAGCCAAGAGGGTTTTATTCAGGGGCGATCCTACGAGCAGTACTTC.

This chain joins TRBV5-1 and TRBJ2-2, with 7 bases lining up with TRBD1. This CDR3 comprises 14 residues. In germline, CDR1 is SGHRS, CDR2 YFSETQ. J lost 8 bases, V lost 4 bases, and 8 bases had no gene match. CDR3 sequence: CASSHGQVSGELFF. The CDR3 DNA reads TGCGCCAGCAGCCACGGACAGGTCTCTGGGGAGCTGTTTTTT.

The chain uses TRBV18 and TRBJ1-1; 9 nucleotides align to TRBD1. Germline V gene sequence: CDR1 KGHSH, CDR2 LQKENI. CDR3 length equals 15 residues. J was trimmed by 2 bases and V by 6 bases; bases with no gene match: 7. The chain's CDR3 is CASSRLDRGNTEAFF. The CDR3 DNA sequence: TGTGCCAGCTCCCGACTGGACAGGGGTAACACTGAAGCTTTCTTT. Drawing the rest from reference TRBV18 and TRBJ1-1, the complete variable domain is NAGVMQNPRHLVRRRGQEARLRCSPMKGHSHVYWYRQLPEEGLKFMVYLQKENIIDESGMPKERFSAEFPKEGPSILRIQQVVRGDSAAYFCASSRLDRGNTEAFFGQGTRLTVV.

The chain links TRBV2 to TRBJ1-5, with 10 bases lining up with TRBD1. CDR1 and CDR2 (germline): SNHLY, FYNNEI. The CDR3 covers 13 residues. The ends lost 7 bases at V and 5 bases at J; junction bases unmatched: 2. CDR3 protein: CASMGQGYQPQHF. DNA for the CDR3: TGTGCCAGCATGGGACAGGGGTATCAGCCCCAGCATTTT. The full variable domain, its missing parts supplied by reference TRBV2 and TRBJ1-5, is EPEVTQTPSHQVTQMGQEVILRCVPISNHLYFYWYRQILGQKVEFLVSFYNNEISEKSEIFDDQFSVERPDGSNFTLKIRSTKLEDSAMYFCASMGQGYQPQHFGDGTRLSIL.

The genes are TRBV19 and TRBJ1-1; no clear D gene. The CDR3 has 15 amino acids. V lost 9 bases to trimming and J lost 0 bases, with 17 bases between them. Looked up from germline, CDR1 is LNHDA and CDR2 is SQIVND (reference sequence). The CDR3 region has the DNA TGTGCCAGCGGAGACGCTTTGGGGATGAACACTGAAGCTTTCTTT. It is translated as CASGDALGMNTEAFF.

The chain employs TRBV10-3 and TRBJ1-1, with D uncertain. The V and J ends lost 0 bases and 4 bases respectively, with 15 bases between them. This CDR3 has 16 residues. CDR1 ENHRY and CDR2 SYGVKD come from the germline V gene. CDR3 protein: CAISESTGFGPTEAFF. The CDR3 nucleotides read TGTGCCATCAGTGAGTCTACCGGATTTGGTCCCACTGAAGCTTTCTTT.

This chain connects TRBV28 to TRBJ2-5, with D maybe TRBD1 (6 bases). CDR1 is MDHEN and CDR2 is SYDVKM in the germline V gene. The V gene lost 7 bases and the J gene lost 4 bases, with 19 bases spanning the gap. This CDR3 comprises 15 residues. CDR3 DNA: TGTGCCAGCACCCGTCTGGGGGCACTGGGAGAGACCCAGTACTTC. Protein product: CASTRLGALGETQYF.

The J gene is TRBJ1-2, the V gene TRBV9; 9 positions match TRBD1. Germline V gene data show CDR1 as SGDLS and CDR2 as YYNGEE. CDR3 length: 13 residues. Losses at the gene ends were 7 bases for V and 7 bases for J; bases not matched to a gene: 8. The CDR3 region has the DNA TGTGCCAGCGAAGGGGACAGGGCCTTTGGCTACACCTTC. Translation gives CASEGDRAFGYTF.

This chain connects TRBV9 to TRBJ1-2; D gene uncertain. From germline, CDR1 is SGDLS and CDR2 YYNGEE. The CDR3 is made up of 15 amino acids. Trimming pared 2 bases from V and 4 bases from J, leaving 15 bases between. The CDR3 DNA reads TGTGCCAGCAGCGTCGAGGGCACCTCAGTCTATGGCTACACCTTC. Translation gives CASSVEGTSVYGYTF.

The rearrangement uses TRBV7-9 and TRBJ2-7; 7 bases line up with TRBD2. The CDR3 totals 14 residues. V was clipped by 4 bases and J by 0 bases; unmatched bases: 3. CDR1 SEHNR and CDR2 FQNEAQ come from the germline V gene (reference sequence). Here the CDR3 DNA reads TGTGCCAGCAGCTGGCGGGGGAGCTCCTACGAGCAGTACTTC. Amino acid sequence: CASSWRGSSYEQYF. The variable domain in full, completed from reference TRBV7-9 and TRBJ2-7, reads DTGVSQNPRHKITKRGQNVTFRCDPISEHNRLYWYRQTLGQGPEFLTYFQNEAQLEKSRLLSDRFSAERPKGSFSTLEIQRTEQGDSAMYLCASSWRGSSYEQYFGPGTRLTVT.

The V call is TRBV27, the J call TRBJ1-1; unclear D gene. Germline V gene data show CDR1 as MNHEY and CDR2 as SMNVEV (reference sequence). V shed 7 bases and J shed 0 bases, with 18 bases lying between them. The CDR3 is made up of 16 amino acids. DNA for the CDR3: TGTGCCAGCAACCAAGTATCTGGCAGCCTGAACACTGAAGCTTTCTTT. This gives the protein CASNQVSGSLNTEAFF.

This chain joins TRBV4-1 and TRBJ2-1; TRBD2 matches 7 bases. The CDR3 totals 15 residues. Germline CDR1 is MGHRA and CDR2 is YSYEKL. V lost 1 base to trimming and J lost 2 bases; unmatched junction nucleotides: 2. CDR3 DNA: TGCGCCAGCAGCCAAGCCGCGGGAGCCTACAATGAGCAGTTCTTC. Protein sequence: CASSQAAGAYNEQFF.

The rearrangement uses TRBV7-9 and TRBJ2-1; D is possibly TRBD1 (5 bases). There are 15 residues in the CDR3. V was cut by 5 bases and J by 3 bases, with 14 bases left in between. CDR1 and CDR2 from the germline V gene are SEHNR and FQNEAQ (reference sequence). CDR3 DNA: TGTGCCAGCAGCCCCCGACAGATACACTACAATGAGCAGTTCTTC. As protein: CASSPRQIHYNEQFF. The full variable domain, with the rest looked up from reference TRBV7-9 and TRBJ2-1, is DTGVSQNPRHKITKRGQNVTFRCDPISEHNRLYWYRQTLGQGPEFLTYFQNEAQLEKSRLLSDRFSAERPKGSFSTLEIQRTEQGDSAMYLCASSPRQIHYNEQFFGPGTRLTVL.

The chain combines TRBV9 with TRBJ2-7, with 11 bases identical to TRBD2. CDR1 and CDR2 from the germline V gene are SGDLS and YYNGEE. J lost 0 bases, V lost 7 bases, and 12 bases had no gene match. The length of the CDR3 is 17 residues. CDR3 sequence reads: CASAPGTSGTISYEQYF. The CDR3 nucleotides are TGTGCCAGCGCTCCCGGGACTAGCGGAACCATCTCCTACGAGCAGTACTTC.

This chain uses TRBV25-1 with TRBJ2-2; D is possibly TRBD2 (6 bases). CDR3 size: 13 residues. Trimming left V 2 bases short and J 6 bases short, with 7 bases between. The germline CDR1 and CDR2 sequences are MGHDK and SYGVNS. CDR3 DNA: TGTGCCAGCAGTGAAGGGGGGTCCGGGGAGCTGTTTTTT. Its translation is CASSEGGSGELFF.